This passage covers 30 T cell receptor beta chains from one sample sequenced in a study of CD8+CD57+ T cells in acquired aplastic anemia. Genomic DNA constituted the template upon which TCR beta VDJ and CDR3 profiling was performed. Via MiXCR, TCRdb re-called the reads, giving one row per CDR3 protein. The sample holds 40,000 to 45,000 distinct CDR3 sequences, 65% to 70% seen once. Sequenced input: sorted CD4+, CD8+, or CD8+CD57+ T cells (not recorded which) from PBMCs. These receptors all come from a human donor in good health, serving as a control.

The chain combines TRBV9 with TRBJ1-2; D is ambiguous. The CDR3 has 11 residues. Germline-derived CDR1 and CDR2 are SGDLS and YYNGEE. Trimming pared 4 bases from V and 8 bases from J, leaving 9 bases between. CDR3 region: CASSLYGGYTF. Written as DNA, the CDR3 is TGTGCCAGCAGCCTCTATGGGGGCTACACCTTC.

This clonotype has a single count. A read error may account for a junction end that differs from germline. The CDR3 spells CATKYPGQGGTNHGYTF. The CDR3 DNA reads as TGTGCCACCAAATACCCGGGACAGGGTGGGACTAACCATGGCTACACCTTC. The chain joins TRBV24-1 to TRBJ1-2; 9 positions match TRBD1. The CDR3 length is 17 residues. CDR1 is KGHDR and CDR2 is SFDVKD in the germline V gene.

This clonotype was detected a few times. The rearrangement links TRBV12-3 or TRBV12-4 to TRBJ2-7, with D possibly TRBD1 on 5 matching bases. The CDR3 is 14 residues long. The V gene lost 3 bases and the J gene lost 6 bases, with 15 bases spanning the gap. Written as DNA, the CDR3 is TGTGCCAGCAGTTTGGCAGGGCTGGGGTGCGAGCAGTACTTC. Amino acids: CASSLAGLGCEQYF.

J is TRBJ2-1 and V is TRBV29-1, with 10 bases identical to TRBD2. The V gene end was trimmed by 7 bases and the J gene end by 4 bases; junction bases not matched to a gene: 4. Germline V gives CDR1 SQVTM, CDR2 ANQGSEA. This CDR3 is built from 13 residues. This CDR3 is CSGRTSGYNEQFF. Written as DNA, the CDR3 is TGCAGCGGAAGGACTAGCGGTTACAATGAGCAGTTCTTC.

In the case of this clonotype: The junction does not match germline at one end; this may be a read error. This sequence joins TRBV19 and TRBJ1-1; 9 bases fit TRBD1. This CDR3 region has 14 residues. Germline CDR1 and CDR2: LNHDA and SQIVND (reference sequence). DNA for the CDR3: TGTGCCAGTAGATCGGGACAGGGATGGACTGAAGCTCTCTTT. Residues: CASRSGQGWTEALF.

This clonotype is categorized as medium-sized. The chain has TRBV9 and TRBJ2-5; 10 bases map to TRBD2. In germline, CDR1 is SGDLS, CDR2 YYNGEE. J was trimmed by 5 bases and V by 0 bases; bases with no gene match: 4. The CDR3 is 15 residues long. The CDR3 here is CASSVESGGAETQYF. CDR3 bases: TGTGCCAGCAGCGTAGAGAGCGGGGGGGCTGAGACCCAGTACTTC.

This clonotype has more than one count but fewer than ten. The chain uses TRBV25-1 and TRBJ1-2; no clear D. CDR1 is MGHDK, CDR2 SYGVNS, per germline. CDR3 length: 14 amino acids. The V end lost 3 bases, the J end lost 4 bases, and 12 bases lay between the germline ends. CDR3 nucleotide sequence: TGTGCCAGCAGTGACGGACTGCCCTTCTATGGCTACACCTTC. It encodes CASSDGLPFYGYTF.

The V call is TRBV15, the J call TRBJ1-6; no clear D. The CDR3 consists of 15 residues. Per germline, CDR1 LNHNV and CDR2 YYDKDF (reference sequence). The V end was cut by 4 bases, the J end by 4 bases, with 11 bases between. The CDR3 sequence: CATSIDQVYNSPLHF. The CDR3 nucleotides read TGTGCCACCAGCATTGATCAGGTGTATAATTCACCCCTCCACTTT.

In this sample, this clonotype turned up once. The CDR3 DNA reads as TGTGCCAGTAGTTTCGACAGGGGGACCTACGAGCAGTACTTC. Protein product: CASSFDRGTYEQYF. The chain combines TRBV19 with TRBJ2-7; 9 bases match TRBD1. Germline CDR1 and CDR2: LNHDA and SQIVND (reference sequence). This CDR3 has 14 amino acids. Trimming removed 5 bases from V and 2 bases from J; junction bases left unmatched: 4.

CDR3 DNA sequence: TGCAGCGTTGAACCGGGACAGGAATATGGCTACACCTTC. Translation: CSVEPGQEYGYTF. The chain employs TRBV29-1 and TRBJ1-2; 8 bases map to TRBD1. Trimming removed 2 bases from V and 5 bases from J; junction bases left unmatched: 4. CDR1 is SQVTM and CDR2 is ANQGSEA in the germline V gene. This CDR3 has 13 amino acids.

By its share, this clonotype is medium-sized. This chain uses TRBV29-1 with TRBJ1-1, with D possibly being TRBD1 (5 bases). The germline gives CDR1 SQVTM, CDR2 ANQGSEA. V gave up 7 bases and J gave up 1 base, with 13 bases separating them. The CDR3 sequence is 13 residues long. CDR3 DNA: TGCAGCGGATCTTGGGGGGGGAACACTGAAGCTTTCTTT. It encodes CSGSWGGNTEAFF.

This clonotype was seen at least ten times. The chain has TRBV7-2 and TRBJ1-1, with D possibly being TRBD1 (5 bases). Between the trimmed V and J ends, which lost 2 bases and 0 bases, there was a span of 22 bases. The CDR3 length is 19 residues. Germline V CDR1 and CDR2: SGHTA, FQGNSA. The chain's CDR3 is CASSLSAAGLVYMNTEAFF. The CDR3 DNA follows: TGTGCCAGCAGCTTATCGGCGGCAGGGTTGGTGTACATGAACACTGAAGCTTTCTTT.

This sequence joins TRBV9 and TRBJ2-2; D is unresolved. The CDR3 spans 12 residues. Trimming took 0 bases from V and 8 from J, leaving 5 bases between them. Per the germline V gene, CDR1 is SGDLS and CDR2 is YYNGEE. CDR3 amino acids: CASSVVVGELFF. The CDR3 region has the DNA TGTGCCAGCAGCGTAGTGGTGGGGGAGCTGTTTTTT.

The chain carries TRBV10-2 and TRBJ2-5, with TRBD1 as a possible D gene (5 bases). The CDR3 totals 15 residues. V lost 8 bases, J lost 5 bases, and 21 bases lay in between. The V gene's germline CDR1 is WSHSY and CDR2 SAAADI. Written as DNA, the CDR3 is TGCGCCAGCTCATCCCCAGGGTCGTTGGGGGAGACCCAGTACTTC. Translating it yields CASSSPGSLGETQYF.

The chain couples TRBV19 to TRBJ2-7; D is ambiguous. Germline V gene lookup returns CDR1 LNHDA and CDR2 SQIVND (reference sequence). The CDR3 loop spans 14 amino acids. Deletions cut 1 base from V and 0 bases from J, with 7 bases between. Here the CDR3 DNA reads TGTGCCAGTAGTATAGGCGCTACCTCCTACGAGCAGTACTTC. The encoded protein is CASSIGATSYEQYF.

Comment on this clonotype: Relative to the germline gene, one junction end is altered; a read error may explain this. The rearrangement joins TRBV19 to TRBJ2-2, with 12 bases aligning to TRBD1. Germline CDR1 reads LNHDA; CDR2 reads SQIVND (reference sequence). This CDR3 is built from 18 residues. CDR3: CASSQGQGATTNTGELLF. The DNA for the CDR3 is TGTGCCAGTAGTCAGGGACAGGGGGCTACAACGAACACCGGGGAGCTGCTTTTT. Supplemented by reference TRBV19 and TRBJ2-2, the full variable domain reads DGGITQSPKYLFRKEGQNVTLSCEQNLNHDAMYWYRQDPGQGLRLIYYSQIVNDFQKGDIAEGYSVSREKKESFPLTVTSAQKNPTAFYLCASSQGQGATTNTGELLFGEGSRLTVL.

The CDR3 reads CSVRASPSYEQYF. Here the CDR3 DNA reads TGCAGCGTACGGGCCTCTCCCTCCTACGAGCAGTACTTC. The chain carries TRBV29-1 and TRBJ2-7; D gene ambiguous. This CDR3 region has 13 residues. Germline lookup yields CDR1 SQVTM and CDR2 ANQGSEA. V shed 6 bases and J shed 0 bases, with 12 bases lying between them.

This clonotype was detected once. The chain recombines TRBV6-2 or TRBV6-3 with TRBJ1-3; D is undetermined. This CDR3 has 18 residues. Germline lookup yields CDR1 MNHEY and CDR2 SVGEGT. The V end lost 0 bases, the J end lost 0 bases, and 15 bases lay between the germline ends. The CDR3 region is CASSYSGQQSFSGNTIYF. CDR3 nucleotide sequence: TGTGCCAGCAGTTACTCGGGCCAGCAATCTTTCTCTGGAAACACCATATATTTT.

J is TRBJ2-7 and V is TRBV11-2; D is undetermined. Trimming took off 4 bases at V and 2 bases at J, with 12 bases between the two ends. The CDR3 has 14 amino acids. The germline gives CDR1 SGHAT, CDR2 FQNNGV. This CDR3 is CASSYLFGPYEQYF. CDR3 DNA: TGTGCCAGCAGCTACCTTTTCGGGCCCTACGAGCAGTACTTC.

The table lists this clonotype with many counts. The V gene is TRBV27, the J gene TRBJ1-1; D gene unclear. With 6 bases removed from V and 5 bases from J, the gap between germline ends came to 7 bases. CDR1 MNHEY and CDR2 SMNVEV come from the germline V gene (reference sequence). The CDR3 runs to 11 residues. The CDR3 loop is CASRSGTEAFF. Here the CDR3 DNA reads TGTGCCAGCAGGTCAGGTACTGAAGCTTTCTTT.

This clonotype was seen a few times. V is TRBV19 and J is TRBJ1-6, with a tentative D call TRBD1 (5 bases). The germline V gene encodes CDR1 LNHDA and CDR2 SQIVND (reference sequence). The CDR3 runs 13 residues. V lost 5 bases to trimming and J lost 13 bases, with 15 bases between them. The CDR3 loop is CASSDSAGTPLHF. CDR3 nucleotide sequence: TGTGCCAGTAGTGACTCCGCGGGGACTCCCCTCCACTTT. The full variable domain, in which reference TRBV19 and TRBJ1-6 provide the parts outside the CDR3, is DGGITQSPKYLFRKEGQNVTLSCEQNLNHDAMYWYRQDPGQGLRLIYYSQIVNDFQKGDIAEGYSVSREKKESFPLTVTSAQKNPTAFYLCASSDSAGTPLHFGNGTRLTVT.

This clonotype was observed many times. The chain uses TRBV12-3 or TRBV12-4 and TRBJ1-3; 7 bases agree with TRBD1. J lost 3 bases, V lost 5 bases, and 7 bases had no gene match. This CDR3 is 15 amino acids long. CDR3 in amino acids: CASSPRQGGGNTIYF. The CDR3 DNA is TGTGCCAGCAGTCCCCGACAGGGAGGTGGAAACACCATATATTTT.

The chain has TRBV20-1 and TRBJ2-3; the D gene could be TRBD1 or TRBD2 (6 bases each). Germline loops: CDR1 DFQATT, CDR2 SNEGSKA (reference sequence). This CDR3 has 21 residues. V gave up 5 bases and J gave up 0 bases, with 33 bases separating them. The CDR3 DNA follows: TGCAGTGCTCTATCCTTGGACGGGGGCTCCCTCGTTTTGTCGAGCACAGATACGCAGTATTTT. Amino acid sequence: CSALSLDGGSLVLSSTDTQYF.

The gene calls are TRBV11-2 and TRBJ2-1, with 8 bases that match TRBD2. Per the germline V gene, CDR1 is SGHAT and CDR2 is FQNNGV. The CDR3 has 17 amino acids. V shed 5 bases, J shed 0 bases, and the junction held 9 bases outside the gene matches. CDR3 protein: CASSPRGGGSSYNEQFF. CDR3 nucleotides: TGTGCCAGCAGCCCTAGGGGCGGGGGGAGCTCCTACAATGAGCAGTTCTTC.

The chain has TRBV15 and TRBJ2-1; D unclear. Germline V gene sequence: CDR1 LNHNV, CDR2 YYDKDF (reference sequence). The CDR3 covers 12 residues. Trimming took 2 bases from V and 6 from J, leaving 5 bases between them. CDR3 in amino acids: CATSRSGNEQFF. Written as DNA, the CDR3 is TGTGCCACCAGCAGATCCGGCAATGAGCAGTTCTTC. The full variable domain, rest sourced from reference TRBV15 and TRBJ2-1, is DAMVIQNPRYQVTQFGKPVTLSCSQTLNHNVMYWYQQKSSQAPKLLFHYYDKDFNNEADTPDNFQSRRPNTSFCFLDIRSPGLGDTAMYLCATSRSGNEQFFGPGTRLTVL.

The table lists this clonotype with many counts. This chain links TRBV20-1 with TRBJ2-7; the match to TRBD1 covers 9 bases. Germline assignment: CDR1 DFQATT and CDR2 SNEGSKA (reference sequence). Trimming removed 0 bases from V and 8 bases from J; junction bases left unmatched: 17. The CDR3 covers 17 residues. DNA of the CDR3: TGCAGTGCTAGAGAGCCCTTCGCGCACACAGGGGGCGCGAAGCAGTACTTC. Translating gives CSAREPFAHTGGAKQYF.

This CDR3 is CASSEGTPTNQPQHF. CDR3 coding DNA: TGTGCCAGCAGTGAAGGCACACCCACCAATCAGCCCCAGCATTTT. The genes are TRBV2 and TRBJ1-5; no definite D call. The length of the CDR3 is 15 residues. Trimming shortened V by 1 base and J by 3 bases, and 10 bases separated the two germline ends. CDR1 and CDR2 (germline): SNHLY, FYNNEI.

The chain couples TRBV7-3 to TRBJ2-3, with D perhaps matching TRBD2 (5 bases). This CDR3 spans 13 amino acids. Germline V gives CDR1 SGHTA, CDR2 FQGTGA. The V end was cut by 6 bases, the J end by 4 bases, with 11 bases between. The CDR3 sequence is CASSRETADTQYF. The CDR3 region has the DNA TGTGCCAGCAGTAGGGAGACGGCAGATACGCAGTATTTT.

The J gene is TRBJ2-7, the V gene TRBV9; D might be TRBD2 (6 bases). Trimming shortened V by 2 bases and J by 1 base, and 10 bases separated the two germline ends. Germline values: CDR1 SGDLS, CDR2 YYNGEE. The length of the CDR3 is 14 residues. DNA of the CDR3: TGTGCCAGCAGCGTGAGCGGGCAATCCTACGAGCAGTACTTC. It codes for CASSVSGQSYEQYF.

A remark on this clonotype: A much larger clone lies a single base off, so this may be a read error. V usage is TRBV4-1 and J usage is TRBJ2-1, with D perhaps TRBD1 (7 bases). V was trimmed by 4 bases and J by 7 bases, leaving 26 bases between them. Germline V gives CDR1 MGHRA, CDR2 YSYEKL. The CDR3 sequence is 18 residues long. The CDR3 region is CASSPGQERRGPGNEQFF. CDR3 DNA: TGCGCCAGCAGCCCAGGCCAGGAAAGGAGGGGGCCGGGGAATGAGCAGTTCTTC.